This T cell receptor beta chain was identified during a study of vaccination effects on CD4 cells after COVID-19. About the study: The ViraFEST assay expanded antigen-specific CD4+ T cells with viral peptide pools before sequencing.

Upon completion of around 9 days in culture, CD4+ T cells were isolated. All study participants received two doses of BNT162b2 or mRNA-1273 vaccine. A word on this clone: Its antigen is unknown.

V lost 2 bases to trimming and J lost 4 bases; unmatched junction nucleotides: 11. The length of the CDR3 is 19 residues. CDR1 and CDR2 (germline): SGHAT, FQNNGV. Repertoires were generated with immunoSEQ multiplex PCR, while TCRdb's copy carries only in-frame clones and drops some. This table holds around 50,000 clones, around 70% found once. The source of this sequence is a human donor who received a COVID-19 vaccine. The chain couples TRBV11-2 to TRBJ2-1; TRBD2 matches 13 bases. This sample comprised CD4+ T cells from PBMCs cultured without peptide, obtained after COVID-19 vaccination. CDR3 bases: TGTGCCAGCAGCTTACAAGGACTAGCGGGGGCCGCCAGTTACAATGAGCAGTTCTTC. This translates into CASSLQGLAGAASYNEQFF. The full variable domain, in which reference TRBV11-2 and TRBJ2-1 provide the parts outside the CDR3, is EAGVAQSPRYKIIEKRQSVAFWCNPISGHATLYWYQQILGQGPKLLIQFQNNGVVDDSQLPKDRFSAERLKGVDSTLKIQPAKLEDSAVYLCASSLQGLAGAASYNEQFFGPGTRLTVL.